Listed below are T cell receptor beta chains from one sample, sequenced in a study of blood T cell repertoires in COVID-19. Only in-frame clones appear in the TCRdb table, and some are missing; sequencing was by immunoSEQ multiplex PCR. This table holds more than 45,000 clones, 84% found once. Sequenced: peripheral blood. These receptors were collected from an elderly man with COVID-19, enrolled during active disease. The CDR3 runs from the conserved cysteine through the conserved F or W. The D gene is left open where the match is weak. Clone size is stated in some rows and not others, as once, few, many or a class when expanded.

size	V	D	J	CDR3	DNA
-	TRBV24-1	TRBD2	TRBJ2-1	CATSELGLAGVNEQFF	TGTGCCACCAGTGAACTGGGACTAGCGGGAGTTAATGAGCAGTTCTTC
-	TRBV9	TRBD1	TRBJ1-1	CASSVFDTGGHTEAFF	TGTGCCAGCAGCGTATTTGACACAGGGGGCCACACTGAAGCTTTCTTT
-	TRBV29-1	TRBD2	TRBJ2-1	CSVVGLAGGNEQFF	TGCAGCGTTGTCGGACTAGCGGGGGGCAATGAGCAGTTCTTC
once	TRBV7-2	-	TRBJ1-3	CASSQLSGQEAGNTIYF	TGTGCCAGCAGCCAACTAAGTGGCCAGGAGGCTGGAAACACCATATATTTT
few	TRBV5-5	-	TRBJ1-5	CASSFAGGLEQPQHF	TGTGCCAGCAGCTTCGCAGGAGGGCTCGAACAGCCCCAGCATTTT
-	TRBV7-9	-	TRBJ2-1	CASLRAGASYNEQFF	TGTGCCAGCCTCAGGGCAGGAGCCTCCTACAATGAGCAGTTCTTC
-	TRBV2	TRBD1	TRBJ2-4	CASTALGTGNNIQYF	TGTGCCAGCACCGCCCTAGGGACAGGGAATAACATTCAGTACTTC
few	TRBV29-1	-	TRBJ1-3	CSVAVSSGNTIYF	TGCAGCGTTGCGGTTTCCTCTGGAAACACCATATATTTT
-	TRBV9	TRBD1	TRBJ2-3	CASSVATGGLSTDTQYF	TGTGCCAGCAGCGTAGCTACAGGGGGCCTTAGCACAGATACGCAGTATTTT
-	TRBV7-2	TRBD1	TRBJ2-5	CASSLTGWQETQYF	TGTGCCAGCAGCCTGACAGGGTGGCAAGAGACCCAGTACTTC
-	TRBV4-3	TRBD1	TRBJ1-2	CASSQDPRGNYGYTF	TGCGCCAGCAGCCAAGATCCCAGGGGGAACTATGGCTACACCTTC
-	TRBV5-5	-	TRBJ2-3	CASSLRPGVGTDTQYF	TGTGCCAGCAGCTTGCGGCCAGGGGTGGGGACAGATACGCAGTATTTT
-	TRBV29-1	-	TRBJ1-4	CSVEAGSNEKLFF	TGCAGCGTTGAAGCAGGGTCTAATGAAAAACTGTTTTTT
few	TRBV18	TRBD1	TRBJ1-1	CASSPARDSLGTEAFF	TGTGCCAGCTCACCGGCGCGGGACAGCCTGGGCACTGAAGCTTTCTTT
-	TRBV4-1	-	TRBJ1-2	CASSQGGGRNYGYTF	TGCGCCAGCAGCCAAGGGGGGGGACGTAACTATGGCTACACCTTC
-	TRBV5-1	-	TRBJ1-1	CASSLRGLQGTEAFF	TGCGCCAGCAGCTTGAGGGGGTTACAGGGCACTGAAGCTTTCTTT
-	TRBV9	TRBD2	TRBJ2-5	CASSSSSGLATQETQYF	TGTGCCAGCAGCTCCAGCTCGGGACTAGCGACCCAAGAGACCCAGTACTTC
-	TRBV9	TRBD1	TRBJ2-5	CASSVTGATLQETQYF	TGTGCCAGCAGCGTGACAGGGGCGACACTGCAAGAGACCCAGTACTTC
-	TRBV7-3	TRBD2	TRBJ2-5	CASSFGLAGETQYF	TGTGCCAGCAGCTTCGGACTAGCGGGGGAGACCCAGTACTTC
-	TRBV20-1	TRBD2	TRBJ2-3	CSASGPSVAGGRFTDTQYF	TGCAGTGCTAGTGGGCCCTCGGTAGCGGGGGGGCGTTTCACAGATACGCAGTATTTT
-	TRBV5-5	-	TRBJ2-6	CASRAVQANVLTF	TGTGCCAGCAGGGCAGTTCAGGCCAACGTCCTGACTTTC
few	TRBV5-4	TRBD1	TRBJ2-2	CASSRGQSNTGELFF	TGTGCCAGCAGCCGGGGACAGTCGAACACCGGGGAGCTGTTTTTT
-	TRBV21-1	-	TRBJ1-2	CASSKDGERGYTF	TGTGCCAGCAGCAAAGACGGGGAGCGCGGCTACACCTTC
-	TRBV6-1	-	TRBJ1-4	CASSEEAGNEKLFF	TGTGCCAGCAGTGAGGAGGCGGGTAATGAAAAACTGTTTTTT
-	TRBV28	TRBD2	TRBJ2-1	CASSWASGGLNEQFF	TGTGCCAGCAGTTGGGCTAGCGGGGGCCTCAATGAGCAGTTCTTC
-	TRBV2	-	TRBJ2-3	CASTRGGAVTDTQYF	TGTGCCAGCACCCGAGGGGGGGCCGTCACAGATACGCAGTATTTT
-	TRBV20-1	TRBD2	TRBJ2-3	CSASAGGVKDTQYF	TGCAGTGCTAGTGCGGGAGGGGTAAAGGATACGCAGTATTTT
-	TRBV24-1	-	TRBJ2-7	CATSDSRQLNYEQYF	TGTGCCACCAGTGATTCCCGACAGCTGAACTACGAGCAGTACTTC
-	TRBV7-2	TRBD1	TRBJ1-4	CASSLTRTGSQKLFF	TGTGCCAGCAGCTTAACCCGGACAGGAAGTCAAAAACTGTTTTTT
few	TRBV6-5	-	TRBJ1-3	CASSQNSGNTIYF	TGTGCCAGCAGCCAGAACTCTGGAAACACCATATATTTT
few	TRBV3-1/TRBV3-2	-	TRBJ1-1	CASSQFLAGEAFF	TGTGCCAGCAGCCAATTCCTGGCGGGAGAGGCTTTCTTT